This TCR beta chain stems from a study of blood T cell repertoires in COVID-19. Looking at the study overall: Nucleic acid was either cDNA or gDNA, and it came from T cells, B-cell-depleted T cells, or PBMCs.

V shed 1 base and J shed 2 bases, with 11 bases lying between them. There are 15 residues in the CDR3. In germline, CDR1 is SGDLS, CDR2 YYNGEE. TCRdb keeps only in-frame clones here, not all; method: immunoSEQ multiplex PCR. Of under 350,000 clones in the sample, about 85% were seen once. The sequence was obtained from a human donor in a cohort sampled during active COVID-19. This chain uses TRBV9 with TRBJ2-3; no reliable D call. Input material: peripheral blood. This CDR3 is CASSVMRSFTDTQYF. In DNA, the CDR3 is TGTGCCAGCAGCGTAATGAGGAGTTTCACAGATACGCAGTATTTT. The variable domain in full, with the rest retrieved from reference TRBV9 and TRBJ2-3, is DSGVTQTPKHLITATGQRVTLRCSPRSGDLSVYWYQQSLDQGLQFLIQYYNGEERAKGNILERFSAQQFPDLHSELNLSSLELGDSALYFCASSVMRSFTDTQYFGPGTRLTVL.